This T cell receptor (beta chain) stems from a study of shared clonotypes between healthy human individuals. The wider study: The composition of the donors was two women and a few men aged 18 to 49. Findings and limits, study-wide: Sampling covered nothing but blood. Tissue TCR repertoires likely differ from those found in blood.

The ends were cut back, 0 bases at V and 6 bases at J, with 9 bases in the middle. Germline lookup yields CDR1 SGHTA and CDR2 FQGNSA. This CDR3 spans 13 amino acids. Regarding this clone: Its antigen is undetermined.

Per sorted-subset replicate PCR, input was approximately 200 ng DNA, representing tens of thousands of T cell genomes. The table came from immunoSEQ multiplex PCR; TCRdb's copy has only in-frame clones and leaves some out. The table records approximately 940,000 clones, approximately 80% of them present only once. The sequence came from a man aged 18-30 years in good health. Sequencing was carried out using memory CD4+ T cells sorted from blood. Subset given: CD45RA-negative fraction. This chain connects TRBV7-2 to TRBJ2-7, with D uncertain. The CDR3 DNA is TGTGCCAGCAGCTTAGCGACTTACATCGAGCAGTACTTC. This encodes CASSLATYIEQYF.